This is a list of T cell receptor beta chains from one sample in a study of control samples from healthy donors and cancer patients. Produced via immunoSEQ multiplex PCR; TCRdb's table is partial and in-frame only. The repertoire consists of 150,000 to 200,000 clones, with about 93% occurring once and the leading ten covering more than 1.4%. The specimen was blood. Receptors originate from a man between 18 and 35 years old in good health. Each CDR3 is given with its conserved first and last residue. The D gene is left open where the match is weak. Clone size, where shown, is once, few, many, or a class for clones that have expanded.

J | V | D | size | CDR3 | DNA
TRBJ2-3 | TRBV13 | TRBD2 | once | CASSPRRLAGGDTQYF | TGTGCCAGCAGCCCAAGACGACTAGCGGGGGGAGATACGCAGTATTTT
TRBJ1-6 | TRBV24-1 | TRBD1 | . | CATSDSGQGSNSPLHF | TGTGCCACCAGTGACTCGGGACAGGGAAGTAATTCACCCCTCCACTTT
TRBJ1-4 | TRBV5-1 | . | . | CASSLRGVGEKLFF | TGCGCCAGCAGCTTGCGGGGTGTAGGAGAAAAACTGTTTTTT
TRBJ2-1 | TRBV29-1 | . | . | CSVALWGAYNEQFF | TGCAGCGTTGCCCTATGGGGTGCCTACAATGAGCAGTTCTTC
TRBJ1-1 | TRBV19 | . | . | CASSIIGPIRMNTEAFF | TGTGCCAGTAGTATTATAGGGCCGATCCGCATGAACACTGAAGCTTTCTTT
TRBJ1-1 | TRBV20-1 | . | . | CSAIFLDVAFF | TGCAGTGCTATTTTTTTAGACGTAGCTTTCTTT
TRBJ2-5 | TRBV21-1 | . | . | CASSKRVADFFGYF | TGTGCCAGCAGCAAAAGGGTGGCGGACTTTTTCGGCTACTTC
TRBJ1-3 | TRBV10-3 | . | . | CAISEPTPVNTIYF | TGTGCCATCAGTGAGCCCACACCTGTAAACACCATATATTTT
TRBJ1-2 | TRBV6-2/TRBV6-3 | . | . | CASSYNDRPLNYGYTF | TGTGCCAGCAGTTACAACGACAGACCTCTCAACTATGGCTACACCTTC
TRBJ1-3 | TRBV7-2 | . | once | CASIQSSGNTIYF | TGTGCCAGTATACAGAGCTCTGGAAACACCATATATTTT
TRBJ1-2 | TRBV6-5 | . | . | CASSYDSQGNGYTF | TGTGCCAGCAGTTACGATAGTCAGGGGAATGGCTACACCTTC
TRBJ1-4 | TRBV28 | TRBD1 | once | CASSLPGQLNEKLFF | TGTGCCAGCAGTCTTCCGGGACAGTTAAATGAAAAACTGTTTTTT
TRBJ2-2 | TRBV2 | . | . | CASRSTGPTGELFF | TGTGCCAGCAGGTCAACAGGGCCCACCGGGGAGCTGTTTTTT
TRBJ1-1 | TRBV2 | . | . | CAIPGGTEAFF | TGTGCCATCCCCGGGGGGACTGAAGCTTTCTTT
TRBJ1-3 | TRBV7-9 | . | once | CASTKFGETGNTIYF | TGTGCCAGCACCAAATTTGGGGAAACTGGAAACACCATATATTTT
TRBJ2-1 | TRBV13 | TRBD2 | . | CASSLAPSGQMSEQFF | TGTGCCAGCAGCTTAGCCCCTAGCGGGCAAATGAGTGAGCAGTTCTTC
TRBJ2-7 | TRBV4-1 | . | . | CASSQDRGDYEQYF | TGCGCCAGCAGCCAAGACAGGGGGGACTACGAGCAGTACTTC
TRBJ2-7 | TRBV6-5 | . | . | CASSYGAGFSYEQYF | TGTGCCAGCAGTTACGGGGCAGGCTTCTCCTACGAGCAGTACTTC
TRBJ2-7 | TRBV7-8 | . | . | CASSLANRTYEQYF | TGTGCCAGCAGCTTAGCGAACAGGACCTACGAGCAGTACTTC
TRBJ2-3 | TRBV7-9 | TRBD1 | . | CASSRQGNTDTQYF | TGTGCCAGCAGCCGACAGGGGAACACAGATACGCAGTATTTT
TRBJ2-1 | TRBV5-8 | TRBD1 | . | CASSLGADRGLYNEQFF | TGTGCCAGCAGCCTAGGGGCTGACAGGGGGCTCTACAATGAGCAGTTCTTC
TRBJ1-3 | TRBV5-3 | . | once | CARSLDPDMSSGNTIYF | TGTGCCAGAAGCTTGGATCCGGACATGAGCTCTGGAAACACCATATATTTT
TRBJ1-1 | TRBV27 | . | . | CASSRTEQFEAFF | TGTGCCAGCAGTCGAACGGAACAGTTTGAAGCTTTCTTT
TRBJ2-2 | TRBV2 | . | . | CARSRGVNTGELFF | TGTGCCCGCTCAAGGGGGGTGAACACCGGGGAGCTGTTTTTT
TRBJ1-3 | TRBV24-1 | . | . | CATSDSAGSGNTIYF | TGTGCCACCAGTGATTCCGCAGGGTCAGGAAACACCATATATTTT
TRBJ1-2 | TRBV9 | . | . | CASSVGTFNYGYTF | TGTGCCAGCAGCGTAGGTACATTCAACTATGGCTACACCTTC
TRBJ2-7 | TRBV5-1 | TRBD1 | . | CASSLEYGQGISEQYF | TGCGCCAGCAGCTTGGAGTACGGACAGGGGATTAGCGAGCAGTACTTC